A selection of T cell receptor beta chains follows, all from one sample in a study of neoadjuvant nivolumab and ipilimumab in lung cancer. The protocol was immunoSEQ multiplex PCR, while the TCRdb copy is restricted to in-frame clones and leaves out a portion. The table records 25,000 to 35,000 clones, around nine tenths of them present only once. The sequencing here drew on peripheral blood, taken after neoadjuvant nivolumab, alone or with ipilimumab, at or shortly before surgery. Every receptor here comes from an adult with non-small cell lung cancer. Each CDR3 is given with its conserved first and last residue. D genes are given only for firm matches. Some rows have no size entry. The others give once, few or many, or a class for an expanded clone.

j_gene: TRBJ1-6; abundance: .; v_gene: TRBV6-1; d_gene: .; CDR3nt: TGTGCCAGCAGTGAAGTATTCAGGAATTCACCCCTCCACTTT; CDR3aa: CASSEVFRNSPLHF
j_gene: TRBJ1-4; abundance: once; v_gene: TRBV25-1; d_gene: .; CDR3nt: TGTGCCAGCAGTTCCCCGGAACCTGGCGGAAAACTGTTTTTT; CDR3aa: CASSSPEPGGKLFF
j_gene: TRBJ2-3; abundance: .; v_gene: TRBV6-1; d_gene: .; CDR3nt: TGTGCCAGCAGTGCCCCCCTCGCAGGATCCACAGATACGCAGTATTTT; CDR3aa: CASSAPLAGSTDTQYF
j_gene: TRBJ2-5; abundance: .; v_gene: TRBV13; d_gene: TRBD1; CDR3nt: TGTGCCAGCAGCTTAGGGACAGGGGGCAAAAAGACCCAGTACTTC; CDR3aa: CASSLGTGGKKTQYF
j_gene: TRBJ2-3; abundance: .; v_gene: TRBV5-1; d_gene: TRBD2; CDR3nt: TGCGCCAGCAGCCCGGGACTAGCGGGGGACACAGATACGCAGTATTTT; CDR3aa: CASSPGLAGDTDTQYF
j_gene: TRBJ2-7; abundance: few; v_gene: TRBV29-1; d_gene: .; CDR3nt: TGCAGCGTTGACGGGCAGGGGACGGGCGAGCAGTACTTC; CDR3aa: CSVDGQGTGEQYF
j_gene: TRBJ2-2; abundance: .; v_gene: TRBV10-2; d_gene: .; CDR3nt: TGCGCCAGCAGCGGACTGGCGAACACCGGGGAGCTGTTTTTT; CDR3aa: CASSGLANTGELFF
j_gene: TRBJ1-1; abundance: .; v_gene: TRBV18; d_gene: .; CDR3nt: TGTGCCAGCTCACCCATCAAGGTCACTGAAGCTTTCTTT; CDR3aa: CASSPIKVTEAFF
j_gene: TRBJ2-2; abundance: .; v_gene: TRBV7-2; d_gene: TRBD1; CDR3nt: TGTGCCAGCAGCTTAGCACAGGGGTACACCGGGGAGCTGTTTTTT; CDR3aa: CASSLAQGYTGELFF
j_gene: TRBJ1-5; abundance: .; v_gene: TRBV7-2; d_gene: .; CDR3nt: TGTGCCAGCAGCCTAGCGAGTCCGTATAGCAATCAGCCCCAGCATTTT; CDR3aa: CASSLASPYSNQPQHF
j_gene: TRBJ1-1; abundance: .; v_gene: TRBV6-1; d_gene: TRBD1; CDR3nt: TGTGCCATGGGACAGGAATTGAACACTGAAGCTTTCTTT; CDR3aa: CAMGQELNTEAFF
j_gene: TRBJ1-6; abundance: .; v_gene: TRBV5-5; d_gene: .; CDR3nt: TGTGCCAGCAGCTTGGCATTCGGTACCGTCTATAATTCACCCCTCCACTTT; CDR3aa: CASSLAFGTVYNSPLHF
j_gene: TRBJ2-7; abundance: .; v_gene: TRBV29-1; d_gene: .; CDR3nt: TGCAGCGCGTCCAGGGAATACGAGCAGTACTTC; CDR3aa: CSASREYEQYF
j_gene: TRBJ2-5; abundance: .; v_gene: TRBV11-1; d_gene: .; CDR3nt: TGTGCCAGCAGCGCCCGAAGGGCAGCCCTCCAAGAGACCCAGTACTTC; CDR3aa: CASSARRAALQETQYF
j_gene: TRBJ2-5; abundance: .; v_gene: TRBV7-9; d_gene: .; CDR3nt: TGTGCCAGCAGCTTCAGGGTCCAAGAGACCCAGTACTTC; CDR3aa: CASSFRVQETQYF
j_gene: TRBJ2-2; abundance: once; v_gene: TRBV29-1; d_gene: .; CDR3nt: TGCAGCGTTGAAGGTACAGGGAGCACCGGGGAGCTGTTTTTT; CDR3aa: CSVEGTGSTGELFF
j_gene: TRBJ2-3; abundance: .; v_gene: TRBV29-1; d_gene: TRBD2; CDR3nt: TGCAGCACCAACGGGGGGGACACTTTCGCAGATACGCAGTATTTT; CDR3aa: CSTNGGDTFADTQYF
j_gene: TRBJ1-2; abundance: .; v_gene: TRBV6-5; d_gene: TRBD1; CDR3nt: TGTGCCAGCAGTTACTCTGGGACAGCTGGCTACACCTTC; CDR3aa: CASSYSGTAGYTF
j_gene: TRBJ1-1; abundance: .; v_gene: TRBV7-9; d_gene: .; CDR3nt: TGTGCCAGCAGCCTGAACAACGCTGAAGCTTTCTTT; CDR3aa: CASSLNNAEAFF
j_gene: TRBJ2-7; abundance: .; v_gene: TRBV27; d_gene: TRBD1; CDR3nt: TGTGCCAGCAGTCGACAGGGGTTCAGCTACGAGCAGTACTTC; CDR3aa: CASSRQGFSYEQYF
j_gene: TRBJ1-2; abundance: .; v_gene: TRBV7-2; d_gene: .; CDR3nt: TGTGCCAGCAGTTTCAGCCCGGGCTATGGCTACACCTTC; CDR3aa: CASSFSPGYGYTF
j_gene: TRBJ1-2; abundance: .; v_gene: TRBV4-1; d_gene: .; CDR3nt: TGCGCCAGCAGCCCCAGCGGAGGAGACGGCTATGGCTACACCTTC; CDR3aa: CASSPSGGDGYGYTF
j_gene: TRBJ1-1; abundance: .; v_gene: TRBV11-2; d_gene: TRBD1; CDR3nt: TGTGCCAGCAGCTCAATCAGGGGGCTTAACACTGAAGCTTTCTTT; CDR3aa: CASSSIRGLNTEAFF
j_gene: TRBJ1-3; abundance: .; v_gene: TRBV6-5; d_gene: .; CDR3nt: TGTGCCACACGGGGGGGGGCTGGAAACACCATATATTTT; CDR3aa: CATRGGAGNTIYF
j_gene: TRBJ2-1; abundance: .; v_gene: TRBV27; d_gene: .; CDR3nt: TGTGCCAGCAGTCTGGGGAGTTCCTACAATGAGCAGTTCTTC; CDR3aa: CASSLGSSYNEQFF
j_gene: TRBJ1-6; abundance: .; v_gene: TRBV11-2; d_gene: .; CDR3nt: TGTGCCAGCAGCTGGGAGGGACGGACGATCCATTCACCCCTCCACTTT; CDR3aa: CASSWEGRTIHSPLHF
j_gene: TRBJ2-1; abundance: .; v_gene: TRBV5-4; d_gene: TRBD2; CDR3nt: TGTGCCAGCACCTACGGGGGAGGGGACAATGAGCAGTTCTTC; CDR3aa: CASTYGGGDNEQFF
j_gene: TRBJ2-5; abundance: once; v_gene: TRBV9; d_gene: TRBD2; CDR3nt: TGTGCCAGCAGCACCCAAGCGGGGGGAGGAGAGACCCAGTACTTC; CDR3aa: CASSTQAGGGETQYF
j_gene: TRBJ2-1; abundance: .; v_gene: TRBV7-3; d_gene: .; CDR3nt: TGTGCCAGCAGCGCGGGGTCCTACAATGAGCAGTTCTTC; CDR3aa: CASSAGSYNEQFF
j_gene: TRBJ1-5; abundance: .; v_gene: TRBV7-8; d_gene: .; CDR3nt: TGTGCCAGCAACTCCCGTGGGGGGAATCAGCCCCAGCATTTT; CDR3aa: CASNSRGGNQPQHF
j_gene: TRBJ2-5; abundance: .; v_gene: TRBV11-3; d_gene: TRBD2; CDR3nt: TGTGCCAGCAGCTCCCGGACCGGACTAGCGGGAAAGGATGAGACCCAGTACTTC; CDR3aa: CASSSRTGLAGKDETQYF
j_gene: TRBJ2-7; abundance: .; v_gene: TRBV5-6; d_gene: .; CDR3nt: TGTGCCAGTAAAGGTCCCTGGGCCTACGAGCAGTACTTC; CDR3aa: CASKGPWAYEQYF
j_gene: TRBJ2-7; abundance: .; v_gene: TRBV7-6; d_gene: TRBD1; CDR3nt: TGTGCCAGCAGCTTAGGGCAGGGGGCTACCTACGAGCAGTACTTC; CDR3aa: CASSLGQGATYEQYF
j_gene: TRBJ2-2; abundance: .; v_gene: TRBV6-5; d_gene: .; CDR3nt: TGTGCCAGCAGCTCGACAGAGGCCGGGGAGCTGTTTTTT; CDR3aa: CASSSTEAGELFF
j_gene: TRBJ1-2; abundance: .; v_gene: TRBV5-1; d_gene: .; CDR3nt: TGCGCCAGCAGCTTGGGATGGGGAGCGCGGGATGGCTACACCTTC; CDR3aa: CASSLGWGARDGYTF
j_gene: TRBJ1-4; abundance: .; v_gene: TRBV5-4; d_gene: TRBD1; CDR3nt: TGTGCCAGCAGCTTGGAGGGAGTGGGGCAGGGGGCCAGAAAACTGTTTTTT; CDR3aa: CASSLEGVGQGARKLFF
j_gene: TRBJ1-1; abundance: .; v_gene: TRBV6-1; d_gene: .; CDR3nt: TGTGCCAGCCTCTGGGGGGGCACTGAAGCTTTCTTT; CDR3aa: CASLWGGTEAFF
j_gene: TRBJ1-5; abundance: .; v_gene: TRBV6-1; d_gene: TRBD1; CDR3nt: TGTGCCAGCAGAATGGGGACAGGGAATCAGCCCCAGCATTTT; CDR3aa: CASRMGTGNQPQHF
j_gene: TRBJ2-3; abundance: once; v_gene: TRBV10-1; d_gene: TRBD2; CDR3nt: TGCGCCAGCAGTGAGTCGCCCGAGTGGGCTAGCGGGGGGTACACAGATACGCAGTATTTT; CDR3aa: CASSESPEWASGGYTDTQYF
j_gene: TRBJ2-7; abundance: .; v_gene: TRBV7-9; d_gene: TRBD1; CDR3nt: TGTGCCAGCAGCCTATTCGCCGGGACAGGGGGCTACGAGCAGTACTTC; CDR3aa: CASSLFAGTGGYEQYF
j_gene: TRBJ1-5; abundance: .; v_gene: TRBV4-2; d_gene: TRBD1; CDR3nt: TGTGCCAGCAGCCCTGGGACAGGGGATAGCAATCAGCCCCAGCATTTT; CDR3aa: CASSPGTGDSNQPQHF
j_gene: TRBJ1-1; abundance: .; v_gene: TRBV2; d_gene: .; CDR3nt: TGTGCCAGCAGTGTGGGCAGTCAGATGAACACTGAAGCTTTCTTT; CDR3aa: CASSVGSQMNTEAFF
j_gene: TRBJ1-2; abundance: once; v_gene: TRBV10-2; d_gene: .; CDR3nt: TGCGCCAGCAGTGAGGCCCAGGGTTCGGGCTACACCTTC; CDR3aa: CASSEAQGSGYTF
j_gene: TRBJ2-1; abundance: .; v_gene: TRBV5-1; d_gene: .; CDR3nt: TGCGCCAGCAGCTTGGTCCAGGGTCCAAATGAGCAGTTCTTC; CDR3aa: CASSLVQGPNEQFF
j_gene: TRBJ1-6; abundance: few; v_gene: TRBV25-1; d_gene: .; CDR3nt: TGTGCCAGCAGTGCCGCGGAGGCAATCTATAATTCACCCCTCCACTTT; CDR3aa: CASSAAEAIYNSPLHF
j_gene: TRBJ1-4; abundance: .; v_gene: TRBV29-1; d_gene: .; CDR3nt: TGCAGCGTCGCTGTGGTCTCTAATGAAAAACTGTTTTTT; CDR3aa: CSVAVVSNEKLFF
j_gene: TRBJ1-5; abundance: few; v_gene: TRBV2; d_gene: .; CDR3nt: TGTGCCAGCTGCCTAGGGGCGCATGGCAATCAGCCCCAGCATTTT; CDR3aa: CASCLGAHGNQPQHF
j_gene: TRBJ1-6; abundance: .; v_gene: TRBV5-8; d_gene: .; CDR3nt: TGTGCCACCCGAGGGGGGGCACATTCACCCCTCCACTTT; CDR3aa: CATRGGAHSPLHF